This TCR beta chain was captured in a study of T cell responses to AZD1222 COVID-19 vaccine. General study findings and limits: Possibly, clonal diversity was underestimated; donors were largely white British and included more females. Per reports, nearly half of all spike-specific TCRs target regions that are unmutated in variants. It was only after the peak T cell response that any repertoires were sampled.

TCRdb's table, derived via immunoSEQ multiplex PCR, lists solely in-frame clones and lacks some. The sample lists about 67,000 clones, around 84% occurring once. The CDR3 contains 14 residues. Per the germline V gene, CDR1 is SEHNR and CDR2 is FQNEAQ (reference sequence). Trimming at V came to 3 bases and at J to 5 bases, leaving 7 bases not matched to a gene. This clone has just a few counts. What it binds is unknown. Specimen: peripheral blood, collected on day 0 of AZD1222 vaccination. This TCR was recovered from an adult in good health. The chain carries TRBV7-9 and TRBJ2-7, with 7 bases that match TRBD1. This CDR3 reads CASSLATGQDEQYF. The CDR3 coding sequence is TGTGCCAGCAGCTTGGCAACAGGACAGGACGAGCAGTACTTC.